The 18 T cell receptor beta chains in this list originate from one sample, sequenced in a study of cytomegalovirus exposure and HLA in healthy donors. With 60 Vbeta and 13 Jbeta primers, the PCR was carried out. Clones were read by immunoSEQ multiplex PCR, and TCRdb kept only the in-frame ones, dropping some. The sample holds over 200,000 clones, roughly 85% seen once. The sample comprised PBMCs. The receptor set was obtained from a male donor in good health and CMV-seronegative.

The chain links TRBV4-2 to TRBJ1-1; the match to TRBD1 covers 8 bases. Trimming cost V 0 bases and J 4 bases; bases outside gene matches: 19. Germline values: CDR1 LGHNA, CDR2 YNFKEQ. This CDR3 region has 20 residues. The CDR3 nucleotides read TGTGCCAGCAGCCAAGATCTTTTAGGATTGCGGACAGGGTCGAGCACTGAAGCTTTCTTT. Its protein is CASSQDLLGLRTGSSTEAFF.

This clone has just a few counts. The chain joins TRBV9 to TRBJ1-3; maybe TRBD1 (6 bases). Trimming shortened V by 4 bases and J by 0 bases, and 11 bases separated the two germline ends. The germline V gene encodes CDR1 SGDLS and CDR2 YYNGEE. This CDR3 spans 15 amino acids. CDR3 sequence reads: CASSTHRDSGNTIYF. CDR3 nucleotide sequence: TGTGCCAGCAGCACTCACAGGGACTCTGGAAACACCATATATTTT.

V and J are TRBV6-5 and TRBJ1-5, with unresolved D. Trimming left V 0 bases short and J 0 bases short, with 3 bases between. CDR3 length: 14 residues. Per germline, CDR1 MNHEY and CDR2 SVGAGI. CDR3 bases: TGTGCCAGCAGTTACTCACTTAGCAATCAGCCCCAGCATTTT. Translation gives CASSYSLSNQPQHF.

The V and J genes are TRBV11-2 and TRBJ2-3; 8 bases are a match to TRBD2. After removal of 5 bases from V and 7 bases from J, the junction contained 17 bases not matched to a gene. The V gene's germline CDR1 is SGHAT and CDR2 FQNNGV. The CDR3 contains 17 residues. CDR3 DNA: TGTGCCAGCAGCAGGCCGGGACTAGGACTATTCCGGAATACGCAGTATTTT. Encoded protein: CASSRPGLGLFRNTQYF.

J is TRBJ1-1 and V is TRBV19; maybe TRBD1 (6 bases). The CDR3 covers 15 residues. Germline V gene sequence: CDR1 LNHDA, CDR2 SQIVND (reference sequence). V was pared by 3 bases and J by 1 base, with 12 bases between. CDR3 sequence: CASSIYRATNTEAFF. CDR3 coding DNA: TGTGCCAGTAGTATTTACAGGGCGACGAACACTGAAGCTTTCTTT.

The rearrangement joins TRBV20-1 to TRBJ1-1; D not resolved. This CDR3 region has 10 residues. Deletions cut 8 bases from V and 8 bases from J, with 12 bases between. CDR1 and CDR2 (germline): DFQATT, SNEGSKA (reference sequence). CDR3 bases: TGCAGTTTCCCCCGGGGAGAAGCTTTCTTT. Translated, it gives CSFPRGEAFF.

This chain connects TRBV7-9 to TRBJ1-2; D uncertain. Trimming removed 7 bases at V and 3 bases at J, with 9 bases between. The germline V gene has CDR1 SEHNR and CDR2 FQNEAQ (reference sequence). The CDR3 runs 12 residues. For the CDR3, the DNA is TGTGCCAGCAAAGGTGAGGACTATGGCTACACCTTC. Its protein product is CASKGEDYGYTF.

The rearrangement joins TRBV9 to TRBJ2-2; 9 positions match TRBD2. V dropped 3 bases and J dropped 4; count of bases not matched to a gene: 7. Germline loops: CDR1 SGDLS, CDR2 YYNGEE. CDR3 length equals 16 residues. CDR3 region: CASSAPSGGPTGELFF. The CDR3 DNA reads TGTGCCAGCAGCGCTCCAAGCGGGGGGCCCACCGGGGAGCTGTTTTTT. Together with reference TRBV9 and TRBJ2-2, the CDR3 gives the full variable domain: DSGVTQTPKHLITATGQRVTLRCSPRSGDLSVYWYQQSLDQGLQFLIQYYNGEERAKGNILERFSAQQFPDLHSELNLSSLELGDSALYFCASSAPSGGPTGELFFGEGSRLTVL.

The CDR3 DNA follows: TGCGCCAGCAGCCAAAGTTTGGCAGGGGGAACAGATACGCAGTATTTT. Encoded protein: CASSQSLAGGTDTQYF. The V gene is TRBV4-3, the J gene TRBJ2-3; 7 bases map to TRBD1. The germline V gene encodes CDR1 LGHNA and CDR2 YSLEER. This CDR3 is 16 amino acids long. V was pared by 2 bases and J by 3 bases, with 8 bases of the junction left unmatched.

For the CDR3, the DNA is TGTGCCAGCTCACCAGACACCTATCAGCCCCAGCATTTT. It translates to CASSPDTYQPQHF. The chain recombines TRBV18 with TRBJ1-5; no firm D call. The germline CDR1 and CDR2 sequences are KGHSH and LQKENI. Trimming removed 2 bases from V and 5 bases from J, with 7 bases in between. This CDR3 spans 13 amino acids. Filled out from reference TRBV18 and TRBJ1-5, the complete variable domain reads NAGVMQNPRHLVRRRGQEARLRCSPMKGHSHVYWYRQLPEEGLKFMVYLQKENIIDESGMPKERFSAEFPKEGPSILRIQQVVRGDSAAYFCASSPDTYQPQHFGDGTRLSIL.

This rearrangement joins TRBV11-2 to TRBJ2-5, with TRBD2 as a possible D gene (7 bases). The J call is in doubt because the DNA end fits TRBJ2-7 better. There are 16 residues in the CDR3. The germline V gene encodes CDR1 SGHAT and CDR2 FQNNGV. Here the CDR3 reads CASSSPGGAEFYEQYF. The CDR3 nucleotides read TGTGCCAGCAGCTCCCCGGGGGGCGCCGAATTCTACGAGCAGTACTTC.

Only a few counts were recorded for this clone. The rearrangement uses TRBV10-3 and TRBJ2-7; a possible D gene is TRBD1 (6 bases). V lost 11 bases and J 3 bases, leaving 14 bases between the germline ends. The CDR3 length is 12 residues. Germline assignment: CDR1 ENHRY and CDR2 SYGVKD. CDR3 sequence: CASGKGDYEQYF. In DNA form, the CDR3 reads TGTGCCTCGGGGAAGGGGGACTACGAGCAGTACTTC.

The chain employs TRBV27 and TRBJ2-1; unclear D gene. Germline V gene sequence: CDR1 MNHEY, CDR2 SMNVEV (reference sequence). Trimming removed 7 bases from V and 0 bases from J, with 16 bases in between. This CDR3 contains 16 residues. The CDR3 coding sequence is TGTGCCAGCAAATTAGAGAGAACGAGCTCCTACAATGAGCAGTTCTTC. Translation gives CASKLERTSSYNEQFF.

J is TRBJ2-5 and V is TRBV5-1, with 14 bases identical to TRBD2. The J segment lost 2 bases and the V segment lost 4 bases, leaving 1 base of the junction unmatched. The CDR3 runs to 15 residues. Per germline, CDR1 SGHRS and CDR2 YFSETQ. The CDR3 region is CASSRTSGGQETQYF. CDR3 nucleotide sequence: TGCGCCAGCAGCAGGACTAGCGGGGGGCAAGAGACCCAGTACTTC.

Points on this clone: The junction differs from germline at one of its ends, possibly a read error. The V call is TRBV9, the J call TRBJ2-1; TRBD1 matches 11 bases. CDR3 size: 15 residues. Germline V CDR1 and CDR2: SGDLS, YYNGEE. As DNA, the CDR3 is TGTGCCTGCAGCGTAGGTGGACAGGGGGCCGATGAGCAGTTCTTC. Amino acid sequence: CACSVGGQGADEQFF.

The rearrangement joins TRBV9 to TRBJ2-7; a possible D gene is TRBD2 (7 bases). From germline, CDR1 is SGDLS and CDR2 YYNGEE. This CDR3 contains 14 residues. V was cut by 4 bases and J by 3 bases, with 14 bases left in between. The CDR3 region is CASSTAGHDYEQYF. DNA for the CDR3: TGTGCCAGCAGCACAGCGGGACATGACTACGAGCAGTACTTC.

This chain links TRBV12-2 with TRBJ1-1; the D segment call TRBD1 is taken from the table without a DNA check. TRBV12-2 is a listed pseudogene. The CDR3 has 10 residues. In nucleotides, the CDR3 is TGTGCAAGTCGCACAGGGGAAGCTTTCTTT. Translation: CASRTGEAFF.

The chain combines TRBV11-3 with TRBJ2-5, with 7 bases that match TRBD1. V shed 0 bases and J 2 bases; nucleotides not matched to a gene: 3. Germline V gives CDR1 SGHNT, CDR2 YENEEA. This CDR3 has 15 residues. DNA for the CDR3: TGTGCCAGCAGCTTAGACGGGACAGCACAAGAGACCCAGTACTTC. It translates to CASSLDGTAQETQYF.